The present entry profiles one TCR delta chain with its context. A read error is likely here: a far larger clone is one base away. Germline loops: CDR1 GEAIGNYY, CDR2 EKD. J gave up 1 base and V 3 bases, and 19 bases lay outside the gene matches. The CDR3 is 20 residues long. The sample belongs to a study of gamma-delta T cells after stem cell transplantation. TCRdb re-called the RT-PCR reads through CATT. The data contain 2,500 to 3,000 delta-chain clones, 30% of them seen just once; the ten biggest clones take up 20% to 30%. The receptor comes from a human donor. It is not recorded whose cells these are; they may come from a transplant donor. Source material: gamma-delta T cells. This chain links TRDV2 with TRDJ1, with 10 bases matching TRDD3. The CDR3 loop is CACDSLVPELGDKGTDKLIF. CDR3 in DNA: TGTGCCTGTGACTCATTGGTCCCTGAGCTGGGGGATAAGGGCACCGATAAACTCATCTTT.